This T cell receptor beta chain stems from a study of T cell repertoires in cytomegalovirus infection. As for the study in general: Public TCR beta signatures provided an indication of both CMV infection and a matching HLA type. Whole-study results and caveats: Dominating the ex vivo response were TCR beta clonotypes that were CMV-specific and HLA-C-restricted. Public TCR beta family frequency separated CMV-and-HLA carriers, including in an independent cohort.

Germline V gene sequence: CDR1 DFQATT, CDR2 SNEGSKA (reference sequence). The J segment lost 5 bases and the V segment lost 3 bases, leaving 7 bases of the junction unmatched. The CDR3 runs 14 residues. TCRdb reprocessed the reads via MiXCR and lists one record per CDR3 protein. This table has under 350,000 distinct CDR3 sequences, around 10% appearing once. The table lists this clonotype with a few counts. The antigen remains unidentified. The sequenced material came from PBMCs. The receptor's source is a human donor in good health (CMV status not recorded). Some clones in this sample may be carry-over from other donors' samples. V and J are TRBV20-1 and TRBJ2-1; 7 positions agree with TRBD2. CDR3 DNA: TGCAGTGCTAGTCAAGCGGGGTTAAACAATGAGCAGTTCTTC. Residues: CSASQAGLNNEQFF.